The 14 T cell receptor beta chains listed next were all sequenced from one sample in a study of blood T cell repertoires in COVID-19. TCRdb's copy holds only in-frame clones and misses some; the assay was immunoSEQ multiplex PCR. The sample consists of approximately 260,000 clones, about 85% of them appearing once. The sequenced sample consisted of peripheral blood. The receptors were gathered from a man between 60 and 70 years old who had recovered from COVID-19.

The chain recombines TRBV6-4 with TRBJ1-5; D is possibly TRBD1 (5 bases). CDR1 and CDR2 from the germline V gene are MRHNA and SNTAGT. V was pared by 5 bases and J by 4 bases, with 12 bases between. There are 14 residues in the CDR3. CDR3 loop: CASSLTVANQPQHF. For the CDR3, the DNA is TGTGCCAGCAGTCTGACAGTGGCAAATCAGCCCCAGCATTTT.

The chain uses TRBV6-1 and TRBJ2-7; 7 nucleotides match TRBD1. Germline-derived CDR1 and CDR2 are MNHNS and SASEGT. This CDR3 comprises 14 residues. J was trimmed by 2 bases and V by 3 bases; bases with no gene match: 4. CDR3 residues: CASSEVRGTYEQYF. The CDR3, as DNA: TGTGCCAGCAGTGAGGTCAGGGGGACCTACGAGCAGTACTTC.

The CDR3 DNA is TGTGCCACCAGTGCCCAGGGTATTCAGCCCCAGCATTTT. Translation: CATSAQGIQPQHF. The chain has TRBV24-1 and TRBJ1-5; the D gene is possibly TRBD1 (5 bases). Germline V gene sequence: CDR1 KGHDR, CDR2 SFDVKD. Deletions cut 5 bases from V and 6 bases from J, with 10 bases between. This CDR3 spans 13 amino acids.

The J gene is TRBJ1-6, the V gene TRBV3-1 (or the pseudogene TRBV3-2); 7 bases are shared with TRBD1. V shed 4 bases and J 5 bases; nucleotides not matched to a gene: 2. This CDR3 region has 14 residues. Per the germline V gene, CDR1 is LGHDT and CDR2 is YNNKEL (reference sequence). The CDR3 coding sequence is TGTGCCAGCAGCCTTGGACAGGATAATTCACCCCTCCACTTT. Encoded protein: CASSLGQDNSPLHF.

The V gene is TRBV5-1, the J gene TRBJ1-4; D may be TRBD1 (6 bases). V was trimmed by 2 bases and J by 7 bases, leaving 12 bases between them. The germline V gene has CDR1 SGHRS and CDR2 YFSETQ. The length of the CDR3 is 14 residues. The CDR3 nucleotides are TGCGCCAGCAGCTTTACAGGGTTTGGTGAAAAACTGTTTTTT. The encoded protein is CASSFTGFGEKLFF.

The chain links TRBV7-9 to TRBJ2-1; TRBD2 agrees at 10 bases. J was trimmed by 6 bases and V by 4 bases; bases with no gene match: 6. This CDR3 is 15 amino acids long. Germline CDR1 is SEHNR and CDR2 is FQNEAQ (reference sequence). The CDR3 DNA is TGTGCCAGCAGCTCGGAGGGACTAGCGAGCAATGAGCAGTTCTTC. Amino acid sequence: CASSSEGLASNEQFF. The full variable domain, in which reference TRBV7-9 and TRBJ2-1 provide the parts outside the CDR3, is DTGVSQNPRHKITKRGQNVTFRCDPISEHNRLYWYRQTLGQGPEFLTYFQNEAQLEKSRLLSDRFSAERPKGSFSTLEIQRTEQGDSAMYLCASSSEGLASNEQFFGPGTRLTVL.

A few counts support this clone. This rearrangement joins TRBV27 to TRBJ1-5, with TRBD1 as a possible D gene (5 bases). Trimming shortened V by 4 bases and J by 5 bases, and 18 bases separated the two germline ends. This CDR3 has 16 residues. CDR1 is MNHEY, CDR2 SMNVEV, per germline (reference sequence). CDR3 bases: TGTGCCAGCAGTTCCCTAAGACAGCTAACACATCAGCCCCAGCATTTT. Translating gives CASSSLRQLTHQPQHF.

The rearrangement links TRBV27 to TRBJ1-1; 9 positions agree with TRBD1. This CDR3 is built from 16 residues. CDR1 and CDR2 (germline): MNHEY, SMNVEV (reference sequence). Unmatched junction bases numbered 10, after V lost 5 bases and J lost 3 bases. The CDR3 protein is CASSPKDRGSYTEAFF. In nucleotides, the CDR3 is TGTGCCAGCAGTCCCAAGGACAGGGGATCCTACACTGAAGCTTTCTTT.

This clone was seen only once. The rearrangement uses TRBV15 and TRBJ1-2, with D unclear. Trimming left V 1 base short and J 8 bases short, with 14 bases between. Germline assignment: CDR1 LNHNV and CDR2 YYDKDF (reference sequence). This CDR3 has 14 residues. The CDR3 reads CATSRGRESGGYTF. CDR3 in DNA: TGTGCCACCAGCAGAGGGCGGGAATCTGGAGGCTACACCTTC.

V is TRBV5-1 and J is TRBJ1-6, with TRBD1 as a possible D gene (5 bases). Germline-derived CDR1 and CDR2 are SGHRS and YFSETQ. CDR3 length: 17 residues. Trimming shortened V by 4 bases and J by 9 bases, and 23 bases separated the two germline ends. The CDR3 reads CASSAGSGLAGGSPLHF. CDR3 nucleotides: TGCGCCAGCAGCGCCGGTTCAGGCCTGGCCGGGGGTTCACCCCTCCACTTT.

The chain carries TRBV2 and TRBJ2-7; the D is unclear. Trimming stripped 8 bases from V and 3 bases from J, with 11 bases between. The CDR3 is 12 amino acids. From germline, CDR1 is SNHLY and CDR2 FYNNEI. The CDR3 sequence is CASSTEGYEQYV. In DNA form, the CDR3 reads TGTGCCAGCTCGACTGAAGGCTACGAGCAGTACGTC.

The rearrangement uses TRBV4-1 and TRBJ2-3; 11 nucleotides agree with TRBD1. The CDR3 has 15 amino acids. Looked up from germline, CDR1 is MGHRA and CDR2 is YSYEKL. After removal of 3 bases from V and 5 bases from J, the junction contained 4 bases not matched to a gene. CDR3 loop: CASSQDRGLEDTQYF. Here the CDR3 DNA reads TGCGCCAGCAGCCAGGACAGGGGGCTGGAAGATACGCAGTATTTT.

The chain is built from TRBV6-4 and TRBJ2-3, with D maybe TRBD2 (6 bases). Germline CDR1 is MRHNA and CDR2 is SNTAGT. The CDR3 spans 14 residues. Trimming took 3 bases from V and 2 from J, leaving 9 bases between them. In DNA, the CDR3 is TGTGCCAGCAGTGAATCTAGCGCCACAGATACGCAGTATTTT. It specifies CASSESSATDTQYF.

The J gene is TRBJ1-2, the V gene TRBV7-2; 8 nucleotides match TRBD1. The V gene's germline CDR1 is SGHTA and CDR2 FQGNSA. V was pared by 4 bases and J by 2 bases, with 6 bases of the junction left unmatched. The CDR3 consists of 15 residues. CDR3 nucleotide sequence: TGTGCCAGCAGCTCCGTATGGACAGGGAACTATGGCTACACCTTC. This encodes CASSSVWTGNYGYTF.